This T cell receptor (beta chain) was recovered during a study of shared clonotypes between healthy human individuals (TCRdb year 2020). About the investigation overall: A few men and two women, aged 18 to 49 years, made up the cohort. For each donor, CD4 naive and CD4 memory were each run on three plates, CD8 naive on two plates, and CD8 memory on one plate. The study deeply sequenced blood TCR repertoires of several healthy adults to estimate repertoire size and the extent of clonotype sharing between individuals. To increase sequencing depth and limit assay-specific biases, different laboratories used diverse techniques to prepare libraries and sequence TCR repertoires. Leukapheresis yielded between about 0.8 and 9.5 billion PBMCs per donor. Study-wide findings and limitations: Because the study included a small number of donors, the genetic and exposure-history diversity represented was limited. Pairwise subsampling led to the expectation that sequencing depth would affect the degree of clonotype sharing among donors. Sampling was limited to blood, and TCR repertoires in tissue likely differ from TCR repertoires in blood. Sharing across several donors was observed for approximately 5% of naive CD4, 3% to 3.5% of naive CD8, roughly 2.4% of memory CD4, and over 0.3% of memory CD8 clonotypes. Compared with non-shared clonotypes, the clonotypes found in all four sorted-subset donors had higher generation probabilities. Larger estimated clonotype richness was generally found for naive subsets than for memory subsets. Even with the large sequencing depth, rarefaction of the sorted-subset datasets indicated that sequencing was incomplete.

The donors were healthy, HIV-negative adults who had no recently reported acute infections or vaccinations. Only Caucasian adults living in Nashville, Tennessee, USA were represented among the donors. Magnetic negative selection was used to enrich CD4+ T cells, after which naive cells were positively selected on CD45RA and the negative fraction became the memory subset. Blood was obtained by leukapheresis, after which PBMCs were separated by Ficoll-Histopaque density gradient centrifugation and cryopreserved in liquid nitrogen vapor phase. Purity and quantity of every magnetically sorted T cell population were checked by analytical flow cytometry. From each sorted fraction, genomic DNA was isolated and quantified by UV absorbance on a Nanodrop 2000c. Using the deep immunoSEQ assay, multiplex PCR amplified TCR CDR3 regions from genomic DNA. Extracted genomic DNA from each cell subset was spread evenly across all wells of several immunoSEQ 96-well plates, with each plate serving as a replicate. For sorted subsets, 200 to 250 ng of genomic DNA, equivalent to roughly 30,000 T cell genomes, went into each replicate PCR. The purified libraries were quantified using a Qubit 3.0 fluorometer, sized with a Bioanalyzer 2100, and then quantified again using the KAPA Library Quantification kit. Each immunoSEQ 96-well plate was sequenced on its own single-read 150-cycle Illumina NextSeq 550 flow cell. As for the original processing: The immunoSEQ output contained only junctional sequences without quality scores, so filtering could not match that applied to full-length reads. To assign V/J genes and CDR3, sequences were annotated against IMGT germline references using PyIR, a Python wrapper for IgBLAST v1.9. Reads were filtered out if the reads had weak V/J assignments (E-value above 1e-6), no CDR3, stop codons, out-of-frame junctions, or ambiguous translated residues. V3J clonotypes were defined by identical inferred V gene, J gene, and CDR3 amino acid sequence. The percentage overlap between two repertoires was calculated by dividing the number of shared unique clonotypes by the size of the smaller repertoire. Repertoire richness was assessed with RTK rarefaction, the Chao1 estimator, and Recon v2.1 estimates of unobserved clonotypes. Generation probabilities for all TCRbeta clonotypes obtained by the gDNA method from a handful of donors were computed using OLGA. TCRdb limited this immuneACCESS table to in-frame rearrangements with V and J called. A share of clones is missing; checked studies link under half to unresolved V genes, and the rest is unexplained. The V and J calls and clone size come from that table; D and trimming were worked out from the DNA. The sample table records over a million clones; around three quarters of these occur just once. 0.55% to 0.7% of the sample lies in the top ten.

Notes on this clone: Its antigen is unknown. Per-base quality was not reported, and no clone a single base away is much larger than it.

Sequenced material: memory CD4+ T cells from PBMCs. The cell subset or site tag for this specimen amounts to: CD45RA-negative fraction. The TCR comes from a man aged 18 to 35 in good health. Some clones in this sample may be carry-over from other donors' samples.

Here the CDR3 is given as CATSRERLGDRELFF. The DNA is as follows: TGTGCCACCAGCAGAGAGAGGCTGGGGGACCGGGAGCTGTTTTTT. The rearrangement joined TRBV15 to TRBJ2-2; the D element could tentatively be TRBD1 or TRBD2, as 5 bases agree for each. The germline V gene (reference sequence) specifies LNHNV as CDR1 and YYDKDF as CDR2. Trimming at the junction amounts to 0 bases on V and 9 bases on J, and the germline ends lie 14 bases apart. The CDR3 starts with the cysteine, ends with the phenylalanine, and has 15 residues. Only the CDR3 region is kept as DNA, spanning 45 bases read in frame from base 1.